This T cell receptor beta chain was profiled in a study of T cells after yellow fever vaccination. Findings of the study overall: Abundant clonotypes from the bulk population could have been carried over as contaminants into FACS-sorted repertoires.

Remarks on this clonotype: As yet, its antigen is unknown.

CDR3 size: 13 residues. The V and J ends lost 10 bases and 2 bases respectively, with 14 bases between them. MiXCR was run by TCRdb on the 5' RACE reads, yielding one entry per CDR3 protein. The sample contains about 310,000 distinct CDR3 sequences, around 3.9% of which appear only once. This clonotype was sampled from a young man who received the YFV17D yellow fever vaccine. Specimen: PBMCs, collected on the day of the yellow fever booster vaccination. The chain recombines TRBV12-3 or TRBV12-4 with TRBJ1-2; unclear D gene. This CDR3 reads CATARQSNYGYTF. The DNA of the CDR3 is TGTGCCACCGCGCGGCAGAGCAACTATGGCTACACCTTC.